This entry concerns a single T cell receptor beta chain. Per germline, CDR1 SGHTA and CDR2 FQGNSA. This CDR3 has 16 amino acids. With 5 bases removed from V and 0 bases from J, the gap between germline ends came to 14 bases. Clones were read by immunoSEQ multiplex PCR, and TCRdb kept only the in-frame ones, dropping some. Among roughly 100,000 clones listed, 60% to 80% were seen once. This specimen comes from a study of blood T cell repertoires in COVID-19. Turning to the study itself: T cells, B-cell-depleted T cells, or PBMCs provided the cDNA or gDNA that served as material.

This receptor was obtained from a man aged 60-69 years with active or convalescent COVID-19. The chain has TRBV7-2 and TRBJ2-1; maybe TRBD2 (5 bases). What was sequenced was peripheral blood. The CDR3 sequence: CASSPGLGSSYNEQFF. The CDR3 nucleotides are TGTGCCAGCAGCCCGGGGTTGGGCAGCTCCTACAATGAGCAGTTCTTC.